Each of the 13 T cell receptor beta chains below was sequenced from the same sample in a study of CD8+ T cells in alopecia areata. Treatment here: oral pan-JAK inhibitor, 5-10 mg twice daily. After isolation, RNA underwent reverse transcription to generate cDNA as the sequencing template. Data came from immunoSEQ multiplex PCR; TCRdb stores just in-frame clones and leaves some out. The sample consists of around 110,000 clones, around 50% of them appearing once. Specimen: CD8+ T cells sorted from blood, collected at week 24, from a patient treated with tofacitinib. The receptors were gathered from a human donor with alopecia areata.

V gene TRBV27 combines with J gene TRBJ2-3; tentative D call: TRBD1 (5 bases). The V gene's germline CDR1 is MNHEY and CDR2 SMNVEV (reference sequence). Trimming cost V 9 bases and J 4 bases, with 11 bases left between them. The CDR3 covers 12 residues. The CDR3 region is CASSPRADTQYF. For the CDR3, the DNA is TGTGCCAGTTCTCCCAGGGCAGATACGCAGTATTTT.

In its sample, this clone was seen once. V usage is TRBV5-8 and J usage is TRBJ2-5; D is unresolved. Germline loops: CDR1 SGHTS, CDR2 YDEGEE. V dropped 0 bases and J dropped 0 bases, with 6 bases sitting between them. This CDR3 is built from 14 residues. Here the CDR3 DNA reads TGTGCCAGCAGCTTGGAAGGGAACCAAGAGACCCAGTACTTC. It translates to CASSLEGNQETQYF.

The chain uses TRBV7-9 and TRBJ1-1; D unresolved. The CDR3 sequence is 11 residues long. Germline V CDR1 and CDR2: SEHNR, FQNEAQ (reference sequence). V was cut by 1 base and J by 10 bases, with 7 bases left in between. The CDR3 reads CASSLVIGAFF. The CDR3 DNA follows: TGTGCCAGCAGCTTAGTTATCGGAGCTTTCTTT. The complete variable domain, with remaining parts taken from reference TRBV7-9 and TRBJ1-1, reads DTGVSQNPRHKITKRGQNVTFRCDPISEHNRLYWYRQTLGQGPEFLTYFQNEAQLEKSRLLSDRFSAERPKGSFSTLEIQRTEQGDSAMYLCASSLVIGAFFGQGTRLTVV.

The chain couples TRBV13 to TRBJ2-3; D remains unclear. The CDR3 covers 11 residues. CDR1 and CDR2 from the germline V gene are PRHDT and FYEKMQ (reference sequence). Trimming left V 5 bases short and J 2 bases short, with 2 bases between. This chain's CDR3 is CASSHTDTQYF. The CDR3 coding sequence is TGTGCCAGCAGCCACACAGATACGCAGTATTTT. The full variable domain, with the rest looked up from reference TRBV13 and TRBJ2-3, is AAGVIQSPRHLIKEKRETATLKCYPIPRHDTVYWYQQGPGQDPQFLISFYEKMQSDKGSIPDRFSAQQFSDYHSELNMSSLELGDSALYFCASSHTDTQYFGPGTRLTVL.

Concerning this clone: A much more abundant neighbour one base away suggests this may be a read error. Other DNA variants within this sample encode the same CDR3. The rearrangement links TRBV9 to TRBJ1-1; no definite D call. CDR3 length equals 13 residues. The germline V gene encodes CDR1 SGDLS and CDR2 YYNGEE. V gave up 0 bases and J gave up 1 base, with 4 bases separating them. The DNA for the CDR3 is TGTGCCAGCAGCGTAGGAGCGAACACTGAAGCTTTCTTT. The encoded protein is CASSVGANTEAFF.

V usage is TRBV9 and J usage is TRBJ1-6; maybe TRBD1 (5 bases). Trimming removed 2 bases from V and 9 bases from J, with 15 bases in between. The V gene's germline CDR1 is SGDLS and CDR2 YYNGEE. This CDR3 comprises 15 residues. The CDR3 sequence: CASSVSGTSRSPLHF. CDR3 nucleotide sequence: TGTGCCAGCAGCGTGTCCGGGACTAGTCGTTCACCCCTCCACTTT.

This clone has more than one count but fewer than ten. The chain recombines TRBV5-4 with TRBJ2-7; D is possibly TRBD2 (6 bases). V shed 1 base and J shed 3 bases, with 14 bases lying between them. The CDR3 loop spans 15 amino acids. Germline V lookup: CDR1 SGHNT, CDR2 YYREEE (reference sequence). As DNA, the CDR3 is TGTGCCAGCAGCTTGTGGGGGGACGGAGGCTACGAGCAGTACTTC. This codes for CASSLWGDGGYEQYF.

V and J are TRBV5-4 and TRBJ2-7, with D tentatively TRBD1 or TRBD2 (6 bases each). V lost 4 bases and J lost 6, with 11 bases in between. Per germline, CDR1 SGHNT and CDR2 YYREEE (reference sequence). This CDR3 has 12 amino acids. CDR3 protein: CASSTSGAEQYF. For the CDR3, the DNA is TGTGCCAGCAGCACCTCGGGGGCCGAGCAGTACTTC.

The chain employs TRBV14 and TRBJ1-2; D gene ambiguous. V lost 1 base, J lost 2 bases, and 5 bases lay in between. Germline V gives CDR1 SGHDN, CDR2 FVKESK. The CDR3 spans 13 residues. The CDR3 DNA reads TGTGCCAGCAGCCAAGTAGAGAACTATGGCTACACCTTC. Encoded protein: CASSQVENYGYTF.

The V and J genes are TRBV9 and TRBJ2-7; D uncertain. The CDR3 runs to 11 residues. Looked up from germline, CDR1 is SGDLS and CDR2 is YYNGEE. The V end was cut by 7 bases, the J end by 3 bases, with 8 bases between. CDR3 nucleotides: TGTGCCAGCGGAGTCGACTACGAGCAGTACTTC. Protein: CASGVDYEQYF. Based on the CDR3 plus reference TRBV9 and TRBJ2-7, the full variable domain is DSGVTQTPKHLITATGQRVTLRCSPRSGDLSVYWYQQSLDQGLQFLIQYYNGEERAKGNILERFSAQQFPDLHSELNLSSLELGDSALYFCASGVDYEQYFGPGTRLTVT.

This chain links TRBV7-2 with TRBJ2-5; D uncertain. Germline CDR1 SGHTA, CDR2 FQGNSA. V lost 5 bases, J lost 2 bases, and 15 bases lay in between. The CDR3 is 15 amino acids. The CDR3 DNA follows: TGTGCCAGCAGCCCGTACGTAGGCAGTCAAGAGACCCAGTACTTC. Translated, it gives CASSPYVGSQETQYF.

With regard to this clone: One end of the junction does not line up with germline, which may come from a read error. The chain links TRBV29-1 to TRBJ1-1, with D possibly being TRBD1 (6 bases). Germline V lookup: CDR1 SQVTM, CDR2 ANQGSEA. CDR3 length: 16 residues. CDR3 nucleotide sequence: TGCAGCGTTGAACTACCCCCCGGGACAACGAACGCTGAAGCTTTCTTT. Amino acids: CSVELPPGTTNAEAFF.

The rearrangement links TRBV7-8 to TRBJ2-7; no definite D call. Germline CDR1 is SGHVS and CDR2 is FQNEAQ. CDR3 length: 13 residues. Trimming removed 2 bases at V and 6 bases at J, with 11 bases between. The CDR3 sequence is CASSLTPSAEQYF. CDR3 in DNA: TGTGCCAGCAGCTTAACCCCCTCCGCCGAGCAGTACTTC.